This is a list of T cell receptor beta chains from one sample in a study of T cells in tuberculosis. The assay was immunoSEQ multiplex PCR, and TCRdb's table has in-frame clones only and misses some. The sample includes about 58,000 clones, over 75% of them seen just once. The sample taken for sequencing was CD1b-GMM tetramer-negative cells sorted from PBMCs. These receptors were taken from an adult woman with latent tuberculosis. Both conserved end residues are part of each CDR3. Fields, in order: D gene, J gene, clone size, V gene, CDR3 DNA, CDR3 protein. A D gene is named only where the DNA matches it firmly. Rows give clone size only sometimes, using once, few, many, or a class for an expanded clone.

-,TRBJ1-4,-,TRBV15,TGTGCCACCAGCAGAGACACGGGGGTTGTGAATGAAAAACTGTTTTTT,CATSRDTGVVNEKLFF
-,TRBJ2-7,-,TRBV7-2,TGTGCCAGCAGCTTAGTTCACTACGAGCAGTACTTC,CASSLVHYEQYF
-,TRBJ2-3,-,TRBV4-2,TGTGCCAGCAGCCAAGGAAGCGGGAGCACAGATACGCAGTATTTT,CASSQGSGSTDTQYF
-,TRBJ2-7,-,TRBV5-1,TGCGCCAGCAGCTTTGTGGACTCTTCCTACGAGCAGTACTTC,CASSFVDSSYEQYF
-,TRBJ2-2,-,TRBV6-5,TGTGCCAGCAGTCGGGACTTGACCTCCGGGGAGCTGTTTTTT,CASSRDLTSGELFF
TRBD1,TRBJ1-4,-,TRBV5-1,TGCGCCAGCAGCTTTGGGACAGGGGATGAAAAACTGTTTTTT,CASSFGTGDEKLFF
TRBD2,TRBJ2-3,-,TRBV5-1,TGCGCCAGCAGCCTTAGCGGGAACACAGATACGCAGTATTTT,CASSLSGNTDTQYF
TRBD2,TRBJ2-3,-,TRBV19,TGTGCCAGTAGTGCGACTAGCGGGAGTACCACAGATACGCAGTATTTT,CASSATSGSTTDTQYF
TRBD1,TRBJ2-1,-,TRBV7-3,TGTGCCAGCAGCCGGGACAGGGACGGGGTGCAGTTCTTC,CASSRDRDGVQFF
TRBD2,TRBJ2-7,-,TRBV9,TGTGCCAGCAGCGTCCTTGCGGGAGGGATCGACGAGCAGTACTTC,CASSVLAGGIDEQYF
-,TRBJ2-1,-,TRBV7-2,TGTGCCAGCAGCTTACTTAGCCCTTACAATGAGCAGTTCTTC,CASSLLSPYNEQFF
-,TRBJ1-1,-,TRBV19,TGTGCCAGTAGTATGAGAAACGGGAATGCTGTAGCTTTCTTT,CASSMRNGNAVAFF
TRBD1,TRBJ2-7,-,TRBV7-9,TGTGCCAGCAGCTCCGGGACAGGGGTGGCCGAGCAGTACTTC,CASSSGTGVAEQYF
-,TRBJ1-5,-,TRBV19,TGTGCCAGTAGTTGGTCAGGCCGAAATCAGCCCCAGCATTTT,CASSWSGRNQPQHF
TRBD1,TRBJ2-1,-,TRBV2,TGTGCCAGCAGCTGGACAGGGCGGAATGAGCAGTTCTTC,CASSWTGRNEQFF
-,TRBJ1-1,-,TRBV9,TGTGCCAGCAGCGTAGATCGGGAGAAGGGCACGAGTGAAGCTTTCTTT,CASSVDREKGTSEAFF
-,TRBJ2-7,-,TRBV11-3,TGTGCCAGCAGTACAAGTATGACCTACGAGCAGTACTTC,CASSTSMTYEQYF
TRBD1,TRBJ2-1,-,TRBV7-2,TGTGCCAGCAGTCTACAGGGGGCGGCCTACAATGAGCAGTTCTTC,CASSLQGAAYNEQFF
-,TRBJ1-6,-,TRBV23-1,TGCGCCAGCAGTCCCCCACACCGGGACAAAAACAATTCACCCCTCCACTTT,CASSPPHRDKNNSPLHF
-,TRBJ2-3,-,TRBV6-4,TGTGCCAGCAGTGAAATCCCCGGCACAGATACGCAGTATTTT,CASSEIPGTDTQYF
-,TRBJ1-2,-,TRBV18,TGTGCCAGCTCATTTCAGGCAGGGGATGGCTACACCTTC,CASSFQAGDGYTF
TRBD2,TRBJ2-7,-,TRBV2,TGTGCCAGCAGGGAGGGACTAGCGGGGCTCTACGAGCAGTACTTC,CASREGLAGLYEQYF
TRBD1,TRBJ2-3,-,TRBV29-1,TGCAGCGTTAATGGTGGCAGGGGGATGACAGATACGCAGTATTTT,CSVNGGRGMTDTQYF
-,TRBJ1-1,-,TRBV29-1,TGCAGCGGTTCCCGACAGGAGACTGAAGCTTTCTTT,CSGSRQETEAFF
-,TRBJ1-4,-,TRBV28,TGTGCCAGCAGTACCCCCCTCGGGTCTGCACATGAAAAACTGTTTTTT,CASSTPLGSAHEKLFF
-,TRBJ2-2,once,TRBV28,TGTGCCAGCAGTTTTTTGAGGGACGGGGAGCTGTTTTTT,CASSFLRDGELFF
-,TRBJ2-7,-,TRBV10-3,TGTGCCATCAGAAAACGCGAAAGCTCCTACGAGCAGTACTTC,CAIRKRESSYEQYF
-,TRBJ2-2,-,TRBV18,TGTGCCAGCTCACCAAAGGCAGGGTTTACGAACACCGGGGAGCTGTTTTTT,CASSPKAGFTNTGELFF
TRBD1,TRBJ2-5,-,TRBV18,TGTGCCAGCTCACCTCTCAAGACAGGGGTGGAGCAGTACTTC,CASSPLKTGVEQYF
-,TRBJ2-2,-,TRBV5-4,TGTGCCAGCAGCCTGAACACCGGGGAGCTGTTTTTT,CASSLNTGELFF
-,TRBJ1-1,-,TRBV5-1,TGCGCCAGCAGCTTCGGGGGGAACACTGAAGCTTTCTTT,CASSFGGNTEAFF
-,TRBJ1-1,-,TRBV9,TGTGCCAGCAGCGTAGGACCGGACTACGCTGAAGCTTTCTTT,CASSVGPDYAEAFF
TRBD1,TRBJ1-4,-,TRBV19,TGTGCCAGTAGGTTCAGGGGGAGGAGGGGTGAAAAACTGTTTTTT,CASRFRGRRGEKLFF
-,TRBJ2-7,-,TRBV28,TGTGCCAGCAGTTTAGGTCGGTACGAGCAGTACTTC,CASSLGRYEQYF
TRBD1,TRBJ1-2,-,TRBV28,TGTGCCAGCAGTCCGGGACAGGGGGCTTATGGCTACACCTTC,CASSPGQGAYGYTF
-,TRBJ1-2,-,TRBV4-3,TGCGCCAGCAGCCAAGAGTGGGCTTCTTATGGCTACACCTTC,CASSQEWASYGYTF
-,TRBJ1-1,-,TRBV19,TGTGCCAGTAGTATAAAGAGGCGGACTGAAGCTTTCTTT,CASSIKRRTEAFF